Presented here are 6 T cell receptor beta chains from one specimen sequenced in a study of T-cell memory formation after mild COVID-19. TCRdb re-analysed the 5' RACE reads in MiXCR, keeping a single row per CDR3 protein. The data hold about 88,000 distinct CDR3 sequences, with 20% to 30% observed a single time. The specimen sequenced was PBMCs or a T cell subset sorted from them (not recorded which). The receptors were gathered from a man between 18 and 29 years old who had mild COVID-19 (a few samples of this study predate the infection). Cell type and time point are not known.

This chain links TRBV7-6 with TRBJ2-1, with TRBD2 identical over 14 bases. J gave up 8 bases and V 1 base, and 7 bases lay outside the gene matches. CDR1 and CDR2 (germline): SGHVS, FNYEAQ. The length of the CDR3 is 17 residues. CDR3 sequence reads: CASSLGTSGGRLDEQFF. CDR3 DNA: TGTGCCAGCAGCTTAGGGACTAGCGGGGGGCGGTTGGATGAGCAGTTCTTC.

This sequence joins TRBV4-2 and TRBJ1-5, with TRBD1 as a possible D gene (5 bases). CDR1 LGHNA and CDR2 YNFKEQ come from the germline V gene. The CDR3 loop spans 13 amino acids. Trimming took 1 base from V and 7 from J, leaving 8 bases between them. This chain's CDR3 is CASSQGGSQPQHF. The CDR3 region has the DNA TGTGCCAGCAGCCAAGGGGGGAGCCAGCCCCAGCATTTT.

This clonotype was recorded a few times. This chain uses TRBV4-3 with TRBJ2-1; D perhaps matches TRBD2 (5 bases). Germline V gene data show CDR1 as LGHNA and CDR2 as YSLEER. V was trimmed by 4 bases and J by 5 bases, leaving 12 bases between them. This CDR3 comprises 14 residues. The CDR3 reads CASSPEGTNNEQFF. CDR3 sequence (DNA): TGCGCCAGCAGCCCCGAGGGAACCAACAATGAGCAGTTCTTC.

The chain joins TRBV30 to TRBJ2-7, with 8 nucleotides matching TRBD1. The V and J ends lost 3 bases and 6 bases, in that order; junction bases with no gene match: 10. CDR3 length: 14 amino acids. Germline values: CDR1 GTSNPN, CDR2 SVGIG (reference sequence). Here the CDR3 reads CAWRELGQAVEQYF. DNA of the CDR3: TGTGCCTGGAGGGAGCTGGGACAGGCTGTCGAGCAGTACTTC.

V usage is TRBV7-9 and J usage is TRBJ2-7, with D uncertain. Germline loops: CDR1 SEHNR, CDR2 FQNEAQ (reference sequence). The V gene lost 2 bases and the J gene lost 0 bases, with 2 bases spanning the gap. The CDR3 is 12 residues long. The CDR3 nucleotides read TGTGCCAGCAGCTTACACTCCTACGAGCAGTACTTC. Amino acid sequence: CASSLHSYEQYF.

This clonotype has only a few counts. The chain employs TRBV7-9 and TRBJ2-1, with no clear D. The CDR3 totals 10 residues. CDR1 is SEHNR, CDR2 FQNEAQ, per germline (reference sequence). V was cut by 6 bases and J by 8 bases, with 5 bases left in between. CDR3 sequence (DNA): TGTGCCAGCAGAGATCATGAGCAGTTCTTC. Its protein product is CASRDHEQFF.